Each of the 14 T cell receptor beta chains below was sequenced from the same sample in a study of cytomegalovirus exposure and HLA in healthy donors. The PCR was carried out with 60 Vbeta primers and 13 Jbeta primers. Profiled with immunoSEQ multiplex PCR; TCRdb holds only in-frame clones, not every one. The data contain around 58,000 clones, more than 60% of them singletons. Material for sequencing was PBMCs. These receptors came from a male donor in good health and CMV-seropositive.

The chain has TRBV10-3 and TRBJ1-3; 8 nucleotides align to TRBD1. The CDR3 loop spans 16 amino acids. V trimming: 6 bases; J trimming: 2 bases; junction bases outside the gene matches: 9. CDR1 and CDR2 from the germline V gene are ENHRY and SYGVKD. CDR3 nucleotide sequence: TGTGCCATCAGCAAATGGACAGGGTCCGCTGGAAACACCATATATTTT. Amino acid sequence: CAISKWTGSAGNTIYF.

The CDR3 bases are TGTGCCAGTAAGCTCTCGGGACAAAAGGGCAAGACCCAGTACTTC. Translated, it gives CASKLSGQKGKTQYF. The V and J genes are TRBV19 and TRBJ2-5; tentatively, D is TRBD1 (6 bases). The V end lost 7 bases, the J end lost 6 bases, and 21 bases lay between the germline ends. CDR1 is LNHDA and CDR2 is SQIVND in the germline V gene (reference sequence). This CDR3 is built from 15 residues.

This CDR3 is CASSVSSEVNGYTF. CDR3 nucleotide sequence: TGTGCCAGCAGTGTTTCCAGTGAAGTTAATGGCTACACCTTC. The rearrangement joins TRBV6-4 to TRBJ1-2; D unclear. V was pared by 4 bases and J by 6 bases, with 15 bases between. Germline assignment: CDR1 MRHNA and CDR2 SNTAGT. CDR3 length: 14 residues.

The CDR3 protein is CASSLGQGASEQYF. The CDR3 DNA reads TGTGCCAGCAGCCTGGGACAGGGAGCGTCCGAGCAGTACTTC. The chain employs TRBV7-8 and TRBJ2-7, with 9 bases fitting TRBD1. Germline assignment: CDR1 SGHVS and CDR2 FQNEAQ. The CDR3 consists of 14 residues. V dropped 5 bases and J dropped 6; count of bases not matched to a gene: 8. Full variable domain (missing parts from reference TRBV7-8 and TRBJ2-7): GAGVSQSPRYKVAKRGQDVALRCDPISGHVSLFWYQQALGQGPEFLTYFQNEAQLDKSGLPSDRFFAERPEGSVSTLKIQRTQQEDSAVYLCASSLGQGASEQYFGPGTRLTVT.

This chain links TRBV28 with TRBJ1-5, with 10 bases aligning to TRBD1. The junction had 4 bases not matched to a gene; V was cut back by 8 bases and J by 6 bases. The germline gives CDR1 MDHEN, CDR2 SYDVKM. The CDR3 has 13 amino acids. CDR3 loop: CASLRTGGQPQHF. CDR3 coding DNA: TGTGCCAGCCTTAGGACAGGGGGTCAGCCCCAGCATTTT.

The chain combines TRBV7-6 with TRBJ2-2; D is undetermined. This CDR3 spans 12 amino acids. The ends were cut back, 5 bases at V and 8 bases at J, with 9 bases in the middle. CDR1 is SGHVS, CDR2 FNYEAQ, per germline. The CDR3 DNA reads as TGTGCCAGCAGCCCCCTGGAGGGGGAGCTGTTTTTT. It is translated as CASSPLEGELFF. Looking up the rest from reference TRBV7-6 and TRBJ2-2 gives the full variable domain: GAGVSQSPRYKVTKRGQDVALRCDPISGHVSLYWYRQALGQGPEFLTYFNYEAQQDKSGLPNDRFSAERPEGSISTLTIQRTEQRDSAMYRCASSPLEGELFFGEGSRLTVL.

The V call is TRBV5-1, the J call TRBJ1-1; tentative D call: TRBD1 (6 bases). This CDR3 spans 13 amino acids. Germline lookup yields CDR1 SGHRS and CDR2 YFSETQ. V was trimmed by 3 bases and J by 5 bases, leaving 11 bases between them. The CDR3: CASSYHRGTEAFF. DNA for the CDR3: TGCGCCAGCAGCTACCATAGGGGGACTGAAGCTTTCTTT.

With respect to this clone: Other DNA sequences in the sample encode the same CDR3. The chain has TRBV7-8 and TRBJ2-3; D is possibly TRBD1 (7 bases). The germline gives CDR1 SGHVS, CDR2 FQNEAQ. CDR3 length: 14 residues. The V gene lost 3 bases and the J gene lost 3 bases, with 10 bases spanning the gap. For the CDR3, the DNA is TGTGCCAGCAGCTTGGCAGGGGGGACAGATACGCAGTATTTT. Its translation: CASSLAGGTDTQYF.

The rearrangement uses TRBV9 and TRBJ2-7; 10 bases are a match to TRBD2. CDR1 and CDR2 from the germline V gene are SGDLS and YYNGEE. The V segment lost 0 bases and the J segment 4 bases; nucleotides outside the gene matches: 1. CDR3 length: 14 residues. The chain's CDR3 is CASSVASGGYEQYF. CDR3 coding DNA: TGTGCCAGCAGCGTAGCTAGCGGGGGATACGAGCAGTACTTC.

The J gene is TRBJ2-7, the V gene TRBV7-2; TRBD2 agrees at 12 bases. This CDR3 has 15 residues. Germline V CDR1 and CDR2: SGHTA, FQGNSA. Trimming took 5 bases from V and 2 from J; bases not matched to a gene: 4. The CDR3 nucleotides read TGTGCCAGCAGCCCAGGACTAGCGGGGCCCTACGAGCAGTACTTC. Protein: CASSPGLAGPYEQYF.

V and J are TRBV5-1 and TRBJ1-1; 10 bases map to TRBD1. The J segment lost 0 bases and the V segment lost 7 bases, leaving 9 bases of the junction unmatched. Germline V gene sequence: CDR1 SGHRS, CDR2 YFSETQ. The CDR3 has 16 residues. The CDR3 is CASSGTGASMNTEAFF. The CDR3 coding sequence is TGCGCCAGCTCCGGGACAGGGGCGTCGATGAACACTGAAGCTTTCTTT.

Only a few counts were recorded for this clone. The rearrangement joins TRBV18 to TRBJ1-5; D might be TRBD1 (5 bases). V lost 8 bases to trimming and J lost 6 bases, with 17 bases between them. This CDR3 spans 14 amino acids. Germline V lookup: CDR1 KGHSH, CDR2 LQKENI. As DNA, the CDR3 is TGTGCCAGCCAAGGGGACGGGGGGGGTCAGCCCCAGCATTTT. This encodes CASQGDGGGQPQHF.

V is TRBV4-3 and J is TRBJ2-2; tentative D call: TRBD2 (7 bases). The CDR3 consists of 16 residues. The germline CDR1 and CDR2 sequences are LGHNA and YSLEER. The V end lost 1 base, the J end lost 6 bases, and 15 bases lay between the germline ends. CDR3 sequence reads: CASSQVGGARAGELFF. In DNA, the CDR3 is TGCGCCAGCAGCCAAGTAGGGGGGGCTAGGGCCGGGGAGCTGTTTTTT.

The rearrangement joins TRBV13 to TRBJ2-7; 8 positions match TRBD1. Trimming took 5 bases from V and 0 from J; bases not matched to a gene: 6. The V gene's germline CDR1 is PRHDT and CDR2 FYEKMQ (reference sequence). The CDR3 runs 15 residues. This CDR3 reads CASSADRGGSYEQYF. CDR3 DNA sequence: TGTGCCAGCAGCGCCGACAGGGGAGGCTCCTACGAGCAGTACTTC.